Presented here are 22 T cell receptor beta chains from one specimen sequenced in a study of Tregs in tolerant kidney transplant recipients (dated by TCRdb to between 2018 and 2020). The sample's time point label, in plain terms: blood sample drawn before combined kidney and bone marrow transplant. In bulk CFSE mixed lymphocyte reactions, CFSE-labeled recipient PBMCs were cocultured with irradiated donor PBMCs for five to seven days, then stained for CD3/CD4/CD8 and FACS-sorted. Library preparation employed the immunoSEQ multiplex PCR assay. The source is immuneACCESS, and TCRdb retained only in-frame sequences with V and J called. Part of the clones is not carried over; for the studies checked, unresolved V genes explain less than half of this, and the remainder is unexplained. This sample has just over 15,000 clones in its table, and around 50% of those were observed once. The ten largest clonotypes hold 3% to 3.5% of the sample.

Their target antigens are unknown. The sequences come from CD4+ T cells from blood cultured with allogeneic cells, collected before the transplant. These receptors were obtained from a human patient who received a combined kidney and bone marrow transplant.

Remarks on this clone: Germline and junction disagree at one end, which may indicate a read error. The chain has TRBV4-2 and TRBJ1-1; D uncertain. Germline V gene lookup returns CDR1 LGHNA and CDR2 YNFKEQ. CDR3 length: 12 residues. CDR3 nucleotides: TGTGCCAGCAGCCAAGGACTGGCTGATGCTTTCTTT. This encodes CASSQGLADAFF.

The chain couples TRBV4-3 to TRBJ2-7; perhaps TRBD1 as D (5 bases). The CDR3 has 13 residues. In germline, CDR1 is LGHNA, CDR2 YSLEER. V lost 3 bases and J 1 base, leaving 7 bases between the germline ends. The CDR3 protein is CASSHRQSYEQYF. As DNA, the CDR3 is TGCGCCAGCAGCCACCGACAGTCCTACGAGCAGTACTTC.

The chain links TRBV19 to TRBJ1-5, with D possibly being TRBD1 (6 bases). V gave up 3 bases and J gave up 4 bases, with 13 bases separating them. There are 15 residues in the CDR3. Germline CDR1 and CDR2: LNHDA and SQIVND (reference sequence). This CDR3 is CASSMRGAGNQPQHF. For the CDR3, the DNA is TGTGCCAGTAGTATGCGGGGGGCAGGGAATCAGCCCCAGCATTTT. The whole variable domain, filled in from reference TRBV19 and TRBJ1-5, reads DGGITQSPKYLFRKEGQNVTLSCEQNLNHDAMYWYRQDPGQGLRLIYYSQIVNDFQKGDIAEGYSVSREKKESFPLTVTSAQKNPTAFYLCASSMRGAGNQPQHFGDGTRLSIL.

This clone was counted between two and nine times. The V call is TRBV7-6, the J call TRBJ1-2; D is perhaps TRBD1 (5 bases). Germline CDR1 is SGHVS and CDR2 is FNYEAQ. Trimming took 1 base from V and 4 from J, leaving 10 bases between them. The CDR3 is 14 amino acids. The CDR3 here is CASSLGQGGYGYTF. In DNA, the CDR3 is TGTGCCAGCAGCTTAGGTCAGGGAGGCTATGGCTACACCTTC.

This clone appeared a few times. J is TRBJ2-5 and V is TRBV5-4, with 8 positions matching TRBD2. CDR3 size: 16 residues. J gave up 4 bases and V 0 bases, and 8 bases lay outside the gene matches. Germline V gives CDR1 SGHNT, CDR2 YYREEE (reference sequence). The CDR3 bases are TGTGCCAGCAGCTTGGCCGGGACTAGGCTTGGAGAGACCCAGTACTTC. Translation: CASSLAGTRLGETQYF. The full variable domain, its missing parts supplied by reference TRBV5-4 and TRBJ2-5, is ETGVTQSPTHLIKTRGQQVTLRCSSQSGHNTVSWYQQALGQGPQFIFQYYREEENGRGNFPPRFSGLQFPNYSSELNVNALELDDSALYLCASSLAGTRLGETQYFGPGTRLLVL.

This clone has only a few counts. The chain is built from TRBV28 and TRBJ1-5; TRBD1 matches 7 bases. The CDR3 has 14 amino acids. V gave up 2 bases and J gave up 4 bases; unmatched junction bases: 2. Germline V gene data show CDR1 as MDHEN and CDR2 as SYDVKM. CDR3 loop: CASSLGTVNQPQHF. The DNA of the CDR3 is TGTGCCAGCAGTTTAGGGACAGTAAATCAGCCCCAGCATTTT. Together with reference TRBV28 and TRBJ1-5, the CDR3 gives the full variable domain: DVKVTQSSRYLVKRTGEKVFLECVQDMDHENMFWYRQDPGLGLRLIYFSYDVKMKEKGDIPEGYSVSREKKERFSLILESASTNQTSMYLCASSLGTVNQPQHFGDGTRLSIL.

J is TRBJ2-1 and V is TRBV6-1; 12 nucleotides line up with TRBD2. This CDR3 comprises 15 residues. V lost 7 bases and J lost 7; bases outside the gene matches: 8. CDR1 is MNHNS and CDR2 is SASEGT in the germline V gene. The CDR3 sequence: CASTMTSGSWNEQFF. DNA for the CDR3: TGTGCCAGCACTATGACTAGCGGGAGTTGGAATGAGCAGTTCTTC.

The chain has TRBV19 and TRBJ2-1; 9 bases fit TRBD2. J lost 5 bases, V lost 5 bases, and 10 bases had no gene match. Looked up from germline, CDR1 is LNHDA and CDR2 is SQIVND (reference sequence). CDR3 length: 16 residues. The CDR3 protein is CASSDPGLAVHNEQFF. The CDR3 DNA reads TGTGCCAGTAGTGATCCGGGACTAGCCGTCCACAATGAGCAGTTCTTC.

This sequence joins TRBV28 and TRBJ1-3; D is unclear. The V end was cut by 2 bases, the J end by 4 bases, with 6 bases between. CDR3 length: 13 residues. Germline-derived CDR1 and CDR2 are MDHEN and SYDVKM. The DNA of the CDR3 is TGTGCCAGCAGTTTAGTGGCAGGAAACACCATATATTTT. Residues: CASSLVAGNTIYF.

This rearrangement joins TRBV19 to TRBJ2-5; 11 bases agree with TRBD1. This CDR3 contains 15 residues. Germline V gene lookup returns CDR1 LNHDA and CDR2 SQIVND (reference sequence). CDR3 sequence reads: CASSERDRGQETQYF. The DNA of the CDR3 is TGTGCAAGTTCCGAAAGGGACAGGGGGCAAGAGACCCAGTACTTC.

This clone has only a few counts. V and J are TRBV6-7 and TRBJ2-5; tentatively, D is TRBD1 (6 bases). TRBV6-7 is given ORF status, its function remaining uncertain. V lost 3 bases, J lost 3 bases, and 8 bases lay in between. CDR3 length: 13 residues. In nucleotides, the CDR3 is TGTGCCAGCAGTTATTCAGGGGAAGAGACCCAGTACTTC. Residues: CASSYSGEETQYF.

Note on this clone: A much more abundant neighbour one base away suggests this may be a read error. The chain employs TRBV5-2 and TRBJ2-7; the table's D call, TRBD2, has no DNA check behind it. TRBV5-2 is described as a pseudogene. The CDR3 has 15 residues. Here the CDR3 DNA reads TGTGCCAGCAGCCAAGATCGAGGAGACTGGTACGAGCAGTACTTC. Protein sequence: CASSQDRGDWYEQYF.

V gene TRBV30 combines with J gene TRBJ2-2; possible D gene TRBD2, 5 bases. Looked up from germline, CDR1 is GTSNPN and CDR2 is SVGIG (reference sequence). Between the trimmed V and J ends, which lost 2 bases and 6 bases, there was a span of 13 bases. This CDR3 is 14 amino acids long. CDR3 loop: CAWSPLFGAGELFF. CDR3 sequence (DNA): TGTGCCTGGAGTCCCCTCTTCGGGGCCGGGGAGCTGTTTTTT.

The DNA for the CDR3 is TGTGCCAGCAGTGCCCCAGTCGAGCAGTACTTC. Encoded protein: CASSAPVEQYF. The chain recombines TRBV6-8 with TRBJ2-7; D unclear. Between the trimmed V and J ends, which lost 5 bases and 6 bases, there was a span of 8 bases. CDR1 MNHGY and CDR2 SAAAGT come from the germline V gene. The CDR3 extends over 11 amino acids.

In DNA, the CDR3 is TGTGCCAGCAGCTCCTACGATACGCAGTATTTT. Encoded protein: CASSSYDTQYF. The chain joins TRBV7-2 to TRBJ2-3; no clear D. CDR3 length: 11 residues. The V gene's germline CDR1 is SGHTA and CDR2 FQGNSA. Trimming took 4 bases from V and 6 from J, leaving 5 bases between them.

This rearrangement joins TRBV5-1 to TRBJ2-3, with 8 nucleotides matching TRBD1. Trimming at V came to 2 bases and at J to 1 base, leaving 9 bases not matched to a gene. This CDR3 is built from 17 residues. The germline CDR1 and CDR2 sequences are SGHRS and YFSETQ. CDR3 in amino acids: CASSFGQGTTGTDTQYF. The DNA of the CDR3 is TGCGCCAGCAGCTTCGGACAGGGCACTACTGGCACAGATACGCAGTATTTT. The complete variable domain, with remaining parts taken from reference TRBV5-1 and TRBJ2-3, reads KAGVTQTPRYLIKTRGQQVTLSCSPISGHRSVSWYQQTPGQGLQFLFEYFSETQRNKGNFPGRFSGRQFSNSRSEMNVSTLELGDSALYLCASSFGQGTTGTDTQYFGPGTRLTVL.

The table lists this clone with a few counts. The CDR3 is CASSQDVQGRYGYTF. The CDR3 DNA reads as TGCGCCAGCAGCCAAGATGTTCAGGGTCGATATGGCTACACCTTC. This sequence joins TRBV4-1 and TRBJ1-2; tentatively, D is TRBD1 (5 bases). Germline V gene lookup returns CDR1 MGHRA and CDR2 YSYEKL. The CDR3 totals 15 residues. Deletions cut 0 bases from V and 5 bases from J, with 13 bases between.

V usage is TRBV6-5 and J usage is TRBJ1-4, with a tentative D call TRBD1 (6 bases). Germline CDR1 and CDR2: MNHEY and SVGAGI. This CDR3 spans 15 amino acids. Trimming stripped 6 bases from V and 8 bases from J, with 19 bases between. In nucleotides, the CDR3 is TGTGCCAGCAGGCCACAGGGTCAAGGTGTCGAAAAACTGTTTTTT. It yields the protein CASRPQGQGVEKLFF.

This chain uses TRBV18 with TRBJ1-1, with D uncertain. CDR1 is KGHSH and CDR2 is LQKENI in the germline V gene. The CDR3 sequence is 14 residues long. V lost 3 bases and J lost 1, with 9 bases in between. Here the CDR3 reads CASSPPSPNTEAFF. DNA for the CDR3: TGTGCCAGCTCACCGCCTAGCCCGAACACTGAAGCTTTCTTT.

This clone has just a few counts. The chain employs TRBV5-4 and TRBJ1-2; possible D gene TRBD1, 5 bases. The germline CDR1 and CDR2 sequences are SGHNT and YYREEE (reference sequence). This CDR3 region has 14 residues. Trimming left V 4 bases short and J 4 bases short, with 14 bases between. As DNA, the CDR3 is TGTGCCAGCAGCCAAGACAGCCGATTCTATGGCTACACCTTC. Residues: CASSQDSRFYGYTF.

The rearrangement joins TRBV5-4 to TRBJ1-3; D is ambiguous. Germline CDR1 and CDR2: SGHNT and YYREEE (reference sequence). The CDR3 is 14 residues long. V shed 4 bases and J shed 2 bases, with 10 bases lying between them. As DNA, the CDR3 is TGTGCCAGCAGCCACACCTTAACTGGAAACACCATATATTTT. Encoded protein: CASSHTLTGNTIYF.

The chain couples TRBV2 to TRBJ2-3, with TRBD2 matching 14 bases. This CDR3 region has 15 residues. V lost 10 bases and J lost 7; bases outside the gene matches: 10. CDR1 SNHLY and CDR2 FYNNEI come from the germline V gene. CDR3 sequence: CATPPGTSGGNTQYF. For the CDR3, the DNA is TGTGCCACCCCACCCGGGACTAGCGGGGGAAATACGCAGTATTTT.